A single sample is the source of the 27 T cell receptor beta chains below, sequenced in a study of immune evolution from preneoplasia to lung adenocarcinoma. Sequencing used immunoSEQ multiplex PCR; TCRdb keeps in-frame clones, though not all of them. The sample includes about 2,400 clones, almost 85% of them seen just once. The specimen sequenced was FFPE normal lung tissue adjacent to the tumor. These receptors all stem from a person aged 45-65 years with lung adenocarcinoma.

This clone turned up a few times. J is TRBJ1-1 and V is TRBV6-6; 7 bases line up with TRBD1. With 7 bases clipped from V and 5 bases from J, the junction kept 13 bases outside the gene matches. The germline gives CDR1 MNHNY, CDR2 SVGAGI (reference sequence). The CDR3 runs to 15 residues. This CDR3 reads CASTQKGTAGTEAFF. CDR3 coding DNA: TGTGCCAGCACTCAAAAGGGGACAGCGGGGACTGAAGCTTTCTTT.

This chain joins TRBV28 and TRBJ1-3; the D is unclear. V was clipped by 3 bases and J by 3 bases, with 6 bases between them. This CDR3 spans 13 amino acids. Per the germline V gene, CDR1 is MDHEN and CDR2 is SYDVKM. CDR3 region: CASSLVVGNTIYF. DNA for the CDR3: TGTGCCAGCAGTTTGGTAGTTGGAAACACCATATATTTT. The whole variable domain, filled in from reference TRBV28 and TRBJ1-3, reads DVKVTQSSRYLVKRTGEKVFLECVQDMDHENMFWYRQDPGLGLRLIYFSYDVKMKEKGDIPEGYSVSREKKERFSLILESASTNQTSMYLCASSLVVGNTIYFGEGSWLTVV.

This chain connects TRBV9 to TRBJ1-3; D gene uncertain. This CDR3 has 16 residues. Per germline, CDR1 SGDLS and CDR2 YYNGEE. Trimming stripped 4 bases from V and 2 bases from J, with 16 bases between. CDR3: CASSPGRAGAGNTIYF. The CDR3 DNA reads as TGTGCCAGCAGCCCCGGGCGGGCCGGTGCTGGAAACACCATATATTTT.

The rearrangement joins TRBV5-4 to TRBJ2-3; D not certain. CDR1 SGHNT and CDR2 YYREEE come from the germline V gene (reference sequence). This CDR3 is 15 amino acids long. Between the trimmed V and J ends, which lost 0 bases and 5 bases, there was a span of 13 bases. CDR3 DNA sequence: TGTGCCAGCAGCTTGGCCAGCAGGAGTAGAGATACGCAGTATTTT. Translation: CASSLASRSRDTQYF.

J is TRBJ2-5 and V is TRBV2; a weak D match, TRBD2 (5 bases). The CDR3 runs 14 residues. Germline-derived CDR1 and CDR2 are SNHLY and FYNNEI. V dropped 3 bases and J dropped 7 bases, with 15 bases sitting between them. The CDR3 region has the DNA TGTGCCAGCAGTGATTTAGCCCCGGAGGTGACCCAGTACTTC. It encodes CASSDLAPEVTQYF.

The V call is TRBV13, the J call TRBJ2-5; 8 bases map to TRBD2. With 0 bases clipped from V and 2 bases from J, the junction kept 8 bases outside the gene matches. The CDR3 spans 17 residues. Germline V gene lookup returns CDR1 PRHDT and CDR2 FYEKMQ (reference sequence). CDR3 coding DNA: TGTGCCAGCAGCTTAGGCGAGGGTAGCGGGACTCAAGAGACCCAGTACTTC. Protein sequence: CASSLGEGSGTQETQYF.

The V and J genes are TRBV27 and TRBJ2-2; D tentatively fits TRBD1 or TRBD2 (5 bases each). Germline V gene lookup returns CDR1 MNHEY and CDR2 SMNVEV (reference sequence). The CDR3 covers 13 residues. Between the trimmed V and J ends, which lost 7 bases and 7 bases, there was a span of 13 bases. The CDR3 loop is CASKRGFGGELFF. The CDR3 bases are TGTGCCAGCAAGAGGGGTTTCGGCGGGGAGCTGTTTTTT.

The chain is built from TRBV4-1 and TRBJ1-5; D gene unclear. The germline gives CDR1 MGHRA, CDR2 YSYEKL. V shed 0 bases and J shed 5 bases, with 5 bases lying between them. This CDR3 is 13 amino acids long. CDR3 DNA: TGCGCCAGCAGCCAAGAACCCGATCAGCCCCAGCATTTT. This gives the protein CASSQEPDQPQHF.

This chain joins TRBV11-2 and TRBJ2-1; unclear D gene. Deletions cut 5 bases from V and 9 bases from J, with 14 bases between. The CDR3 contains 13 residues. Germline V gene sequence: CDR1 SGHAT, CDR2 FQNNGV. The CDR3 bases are TGTGCCAGCAGCCAATTTATTGGTGGTGAGCAGTTCTTC. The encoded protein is CASSQFIGGEQFF. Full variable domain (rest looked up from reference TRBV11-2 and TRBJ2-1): EAGVAQSPRYKIIEKRQSVAFWCNPISGHATLYWYQQILGQGPKLLIQFQNNGVVDDSQLPKDRFSAERLKGVDSTLKIQPAKLEDSAVYLCASSQFIGGEQFFGPGTRLTVL.

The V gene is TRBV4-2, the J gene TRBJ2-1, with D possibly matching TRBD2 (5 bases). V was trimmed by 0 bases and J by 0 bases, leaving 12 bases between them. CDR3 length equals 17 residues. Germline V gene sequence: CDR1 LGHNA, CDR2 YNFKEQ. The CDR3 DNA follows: TGTGCCAGCAGCCAAGAATGGACTCACCGCTCCTACAATGAGCAGTTCTTC. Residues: CASSQEWTHRSYNEQFF.

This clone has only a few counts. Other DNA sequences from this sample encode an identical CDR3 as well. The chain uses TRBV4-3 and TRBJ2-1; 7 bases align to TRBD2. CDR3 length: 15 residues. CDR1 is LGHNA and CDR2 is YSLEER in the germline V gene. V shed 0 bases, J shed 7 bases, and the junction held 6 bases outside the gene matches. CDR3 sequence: CASSQDSLAENEQFF. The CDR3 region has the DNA TGCGCCAGCAGCCAAGATAGCCTAGCGGAGAATGAGCAGTTCTTC.

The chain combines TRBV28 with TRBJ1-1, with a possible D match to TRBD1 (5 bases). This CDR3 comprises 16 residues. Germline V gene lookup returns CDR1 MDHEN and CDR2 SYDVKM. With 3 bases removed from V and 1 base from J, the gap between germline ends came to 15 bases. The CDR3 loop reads CASSLHSSGGNTEAFF. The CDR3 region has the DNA TGTGCCAGCAGTTTGCACTCATCCGGGGGGAACACTGAAGCTTTCTTT.

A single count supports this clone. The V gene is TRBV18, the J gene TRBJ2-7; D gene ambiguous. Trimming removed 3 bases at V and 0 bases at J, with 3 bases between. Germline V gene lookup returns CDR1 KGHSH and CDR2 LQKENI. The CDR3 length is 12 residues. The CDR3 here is CASSPFSYEQYF. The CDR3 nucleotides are TGTGCCAGCTCACCGTTCTCCTACGAGCAGTACTTC.

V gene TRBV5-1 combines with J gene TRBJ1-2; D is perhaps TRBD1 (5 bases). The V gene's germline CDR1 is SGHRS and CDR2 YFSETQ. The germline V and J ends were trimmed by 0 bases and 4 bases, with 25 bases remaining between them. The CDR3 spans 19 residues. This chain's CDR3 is CASSLGRIGTPQSFYGYTF. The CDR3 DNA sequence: TGCGCCAGCAGCTTGGGACGAATCGGGACCCCCCAATCCTTCTATGGCTACACCTTC.

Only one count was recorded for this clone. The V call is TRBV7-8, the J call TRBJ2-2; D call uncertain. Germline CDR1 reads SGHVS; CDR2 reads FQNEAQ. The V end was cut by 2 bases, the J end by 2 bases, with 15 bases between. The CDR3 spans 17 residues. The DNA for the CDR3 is TGTGCCAGCAGCTTAAGGTTCGGCAGGCTTAACACCGGGGAGCTGTTTTTT. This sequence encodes CASSLRFGRLNTGELFF.

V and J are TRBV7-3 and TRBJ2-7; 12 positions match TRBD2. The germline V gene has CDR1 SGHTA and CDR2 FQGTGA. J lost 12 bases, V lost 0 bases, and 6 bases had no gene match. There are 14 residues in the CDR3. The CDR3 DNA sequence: TGTGCCAGCAGCTTAACGTTGACTAGCGGGAGCTTGTACTTC. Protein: CASSLTLTSGSLYF.

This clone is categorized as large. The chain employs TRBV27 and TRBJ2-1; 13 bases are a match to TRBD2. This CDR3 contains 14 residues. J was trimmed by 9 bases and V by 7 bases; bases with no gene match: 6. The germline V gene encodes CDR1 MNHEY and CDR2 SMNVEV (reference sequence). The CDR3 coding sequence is TGTGCCAGCACCAAACTAGCGGGAGGGAGTGAGCAGTTCTTC. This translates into CASTKLAGGSEQFF.

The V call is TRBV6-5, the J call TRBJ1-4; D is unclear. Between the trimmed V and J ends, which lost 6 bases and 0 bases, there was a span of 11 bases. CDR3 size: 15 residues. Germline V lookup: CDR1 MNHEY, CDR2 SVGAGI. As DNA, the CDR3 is TGTGCCAGCAGACCCGGACGCGCAACTAATGAAAAACTGTTTTTT. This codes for CASRPGRATNEKLFF.

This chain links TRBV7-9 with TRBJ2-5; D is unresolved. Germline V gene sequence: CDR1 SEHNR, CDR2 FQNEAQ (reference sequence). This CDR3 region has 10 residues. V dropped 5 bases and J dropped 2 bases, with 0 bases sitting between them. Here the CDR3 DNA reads TGTGCCAGCAGCCAAGAGACCCAGTACTTC. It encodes CASSQETQYF. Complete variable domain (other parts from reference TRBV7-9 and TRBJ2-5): DTGVSQNPRHKITKRGQNVTFRCDPISEHNRLYWYRQTLGQGPEFLTYFQNEAQLEKSRLLSDRFSAERPKGSFSTLEIQRTEQGDSAMYLCASSQETQYFGPGTRLLVL.

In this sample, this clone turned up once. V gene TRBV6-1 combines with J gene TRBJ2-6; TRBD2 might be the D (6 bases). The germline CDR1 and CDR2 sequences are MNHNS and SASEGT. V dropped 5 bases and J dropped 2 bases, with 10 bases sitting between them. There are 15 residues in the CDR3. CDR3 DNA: TGTGCCAGCAGTACCTCGGGAGCTGGGGCCAACGTCCTGACTTTC. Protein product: CASSTSGAGANVLTF.

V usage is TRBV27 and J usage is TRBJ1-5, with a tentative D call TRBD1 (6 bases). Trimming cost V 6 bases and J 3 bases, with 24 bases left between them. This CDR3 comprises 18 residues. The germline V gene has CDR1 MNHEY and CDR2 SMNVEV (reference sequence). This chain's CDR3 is CASRRTEGGSLYNQPQHF. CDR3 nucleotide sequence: TGTGCCAGCAGAAGGACAGAAGGAGGGTCCCTTTACAATCAGCCCCAGCATTTT.

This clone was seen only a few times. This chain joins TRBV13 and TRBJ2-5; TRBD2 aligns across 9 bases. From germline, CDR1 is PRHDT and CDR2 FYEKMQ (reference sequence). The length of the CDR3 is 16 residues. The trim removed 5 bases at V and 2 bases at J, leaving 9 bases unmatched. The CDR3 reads CASSPRGTSPQETQYF. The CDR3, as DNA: TGTGCCAGCAGCCCCCGTGGGACTAGCCCACAAGAGACCCAGTACTTC.

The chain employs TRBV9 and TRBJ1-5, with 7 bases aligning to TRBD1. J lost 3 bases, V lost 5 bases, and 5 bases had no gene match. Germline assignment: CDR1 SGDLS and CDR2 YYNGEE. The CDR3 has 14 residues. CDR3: CASSPGTDNQPQHF. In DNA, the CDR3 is TGTGCCAGCAGTCCCGGGACAGACAATCAGCCCCAGCATTTT.

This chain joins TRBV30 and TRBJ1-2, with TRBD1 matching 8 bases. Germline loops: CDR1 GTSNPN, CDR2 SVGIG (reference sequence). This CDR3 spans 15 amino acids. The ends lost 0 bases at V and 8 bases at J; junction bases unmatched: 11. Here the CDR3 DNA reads TGTGCCTGGAGTGTAAATTGGCAGGGGGCGCTGGGCTACACCTTC. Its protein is CAWSVNWQGALGYTF. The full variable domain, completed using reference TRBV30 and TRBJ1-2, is SQTIHQWPATLVQPVGSPLSLECTVEGTSNPNLYWYRQAAGRGLQLLFYSVGIGQISSEVPQNLSASRPQDRQFILSSKKLLLSDSGFYLCAWSVNWQGALGYTFGSGTRLTVV.

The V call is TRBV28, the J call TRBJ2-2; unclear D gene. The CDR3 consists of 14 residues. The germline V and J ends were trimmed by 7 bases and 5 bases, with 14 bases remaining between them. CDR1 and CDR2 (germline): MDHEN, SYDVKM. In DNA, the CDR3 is TGTGCCAGCAAGGATAGCATGTTTACCGGGGAGCTGTTTTTT. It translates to CASKDSMFTGELFF.

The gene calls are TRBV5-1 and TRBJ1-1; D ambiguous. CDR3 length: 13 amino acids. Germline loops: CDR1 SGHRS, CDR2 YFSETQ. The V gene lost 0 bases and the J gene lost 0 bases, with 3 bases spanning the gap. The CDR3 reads CASSLAVNTEAFF. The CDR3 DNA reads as TGCGCCAGCAGCTTGGCCGTGAACACTGAAGCTTTCTTT.

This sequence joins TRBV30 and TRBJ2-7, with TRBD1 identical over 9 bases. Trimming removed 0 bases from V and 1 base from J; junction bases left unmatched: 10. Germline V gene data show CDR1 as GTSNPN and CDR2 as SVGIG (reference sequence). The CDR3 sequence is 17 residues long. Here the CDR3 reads CAWSVPGQGLRSYEQYF. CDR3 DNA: TGTGCCTGGAGTGTCCCGGGACAGGGTTTAAGGTCCTACGAGCAGTACTTC.